A selection of T cell receptor beta chains follows, all from one sample in a study of blood T cell repertoires in COVID-19. Assay: immunoSEQ multiplex PCR; the TCRdb copy retains only in-frame clones and omits some. The sample includes about 190,000 clones, around 83% of them seen just once. Sequencing was done on a sample of peripheral blood. Source of these receptors: a man aged 50-59 years with active or convalescent COVID-19. Both conserved end residues are part of each CDR3. Fields, in order: D gene, V gene, J gene, clone size, CDR3 DNA, CDR3 protein. A D gene is named only where the DNA matches it firmly. Rows may omit the clone size; those that give it use once, few, many or a size class.

d_call: TRBD1
v_call: TRBV14
j_call: TRBJ2-1
clone_size: -
cdr3_nt: TGTGCCAGCAGCCAAGATCGTGGGACAGTCTACAATGAGCAGTTCTTC
cdr3_aa: CASSQDRGTVYNEQFF

d_call: TRBD2
v_call: TRBV7-6
j_call: TRBJ2-7
clone_size: -
cdr3_nt: TGTGCCAGCAGCTCCCCTAGAGCGGGAGGGCGCGAGCAGTACTTC
cdr3_aa: CASSSPRAGGREQYF

d_call: TRBD1
v_call: TRBV5-8
j_call: TRBJ1-6
clone_size: once
cdr3_nt: TGTGCCAGCAGCTTGTTGGGACAGGGGCCCTATAATTCACCCCTCCACTTT
cdr3_aa: CASSLLGQGPYNSPLHF

d_call: -
v_call: TRBV7-9
j_call: TRBJ2-4
clone_size: -
cdr3_nt: TGTGCCAGCAGCTTAGGACAGTCCAAAAACATTCAGTACTTC
cdr3_aa: CASSLGQSKNIQYF

d_call: -
v_call: TRBV5-1
j_call: TRBJ1-1
clone_size: -
cdr3_nt: TGCGCCAGCAGCTTGGACGGGATGAACACTGAAGCTTTCTTT
cdr3_aa: CASSLDGMNTEAFF

d_call: -
v_call: TRBV2
j_call: TRBJ1-4
clone_size: -
cdr3_nt: TGTGCCAGCAGTGACAGGGTGACTAATGAAAAACTGTTTTTT
cdr3_aa: CASSDRVTNEKLFF

d_call: TRBD1
v_call: TRBV2
j_call: TRBJ1-2
clone_size: -
cdr3_nt: TGTGCCAGCAGTAGCGGACAGGACGCTAACTATGGCTACACCTTC
cdr3_aa: CASSSGQDANYGYTF

d_call: -
v_call: TRBV19
j_call: TRBJ1-4
clone_size: -
cdr3_nt: TGTGCCAGTAGTTTCCAGGGTGGCGAAAAACTGTTTTTT
cdr3_aa: CASSFQGGEKLFF

d_call: -
v_call: TRBV5-1
j_call: TRBJ2-7
clone_size: -
cdr3_nt: TGCGCCAGCAGCTTTGGGGCTACCTACGAGCAGTACTTC
cdr3_aa: CASSFGATYEQYF

d_call: TRBD1
v_call: TRBV29-1
j_call: TRBJ1-2
clone_size: many
cdr3_nt: TGCAGCGTTGAGGGACAGGACTATGGCTACACCTTC
cdr3_aa: CSVEGQDYGYTF

d_call: TRBD2
v_call: TRBV6-5
j_call: TRBJ2-3
clone_size: -
cdr3_nt: TGTGCCAGCAGTTCCCTGGGACTAGCGAACACAGATACGCAGTATTTT
cdr3_aa: CASSSLGLANTDTQYF

d_call: -
v_call: TRBV6-5
j_call: TRBJ1-1
clone_size: -
cdr3_nt: TGTGCCAGCCAGGGGTATGGCACTGAAGCTTTCTTT
cdr3_aa: CASQGYGTEAFF

d_call: TRBD1
v_call: TRBV25-1
j_call: TRBJ2-3
clone_size: -
cdr3_nt: TGTGCCAGCAGAGGGACAGGGATTAAAAATACGCAGTATTTT
cdr3_aa: CASRGTGIKNTQYF

d_call: -
v_call: TRBV14
j_call: TRBJ2-7
clone_size: once
cdr3_nt: TGTGCCAGCAGCCAAGGGCAGGATATTTCCTACGAGCAGTACTTC
cdr3_aa: CASSQGQDISYEQYF

d_call: TRBD1
v_call: TRBV25-1
j_call: TRBJ2-3
clone_size: once
cdr3_nt: TGTGCCAGCAGTAGGACAGGGGACGCAGATACGCAGTATTTT
cdr3_aa: CASSRTGDADTQYF

d_call: -
v_call: TRBV9
j_call: TRBJ2-6
clone_size: -
cdr3_nt: TGTGCCAGCAGCGTTAGATCTGGGGCCAACGTCCTGACTTTC
cdr3_aa: CASSVRSGANVLTF

d_call: -
v_call: TRBV7-2
j_call: TRBJ1-2
clone_size: -
cdr3_nt: TGTGCCAGCAGCTTAGAGTCGGGAACGCTCTATGGCTACACCTTC
cdr3_aa: CASSLESGTLYGYTF

d_call: TRBD1
v_call: TRBV6-6
j_call: TRBJ1-2
clone_size: -
cdr3_nt: TGTGCCAGCAGTTACCGACAGGGAGAGGGCCATGGCTACACCTTC
cdr3_aa: CASSYRQGEGHGYTF

d_call: -
v_call: TRBV19
j_call: TRBJ1-5
clone_size: -
cdr3_nt: TGTGCCAGTAGTATCGGGCAGCCCCAGCATTTT
cdr3_aa: CASSIGQPQHF

d_call: -
v_call: TRBV27
j_call: TRBJ1-1
clone_size: -
cdr3_nt: TGTGCCAGCAGTTTACAGGAGAACACTGAAGCTTTCTTT
cdr3_aa: CASSLQENTEAFF

d_call: TRBD1
v_call: TRBV5-1
j_call: TRBJ1-5
clone_size: -
cdr3_nt: TGCGCCAGCAGCGCAGGGACAGGGGGATATAGCAATCAGCCCCAGCATTTT
cdr3_aa: CASSAGTGGYSNQPQHF

d_call: TRBD1
v_call: TRBV28
j_call: TRBJ1-1
clone_size: few
cdr3_nt: TGTGCCAGCAGTTACCATTCGAATTCCGGGACAGGAGGGGTTAGAGCTTTCTTT
cdr3_aa: CASSYHSNSGTGGVRAFF

d_call: -
v_call: TRBV19
j_call: TRBJ1-3
clone_size: -
cdr3_nt: TGTGCCAGTAGTATACAGGGCCGACCGAGCTCTGGAAACACCATATATTTT
cdr3_aa: CASSIQGRPSSGNTIYF

d_call: -
v_call: TRBV7-6
j_call: TRBJ1-4
clone_size: -
cdr3_nt: TGTGCCAGCAGCTTACGTACAGGGTTTCCTAATGAAAAACTGTTTTTT
cdr3_aa: CASSLRTGFPNEKLFF

d_call: TRBD1
v_call: TRBV5-1
j_call: TRBJ2-7
clone_size: -
cdr3_nt: TGCGCCAGCAGCTGGGGGACAGGGGGCATAGAGCAGTACTTC
cdr3_aa: CASSWGTGGIEQYF

d_call: -
v_call: TRBV9
j_call: TRBJ1-1
clone_size: -
cdr3_nt: TGTGCCAGCAGCGTAGTCCCGCGCCCTGATGGCACTGAAGCTTTCTTT
cdr3_aa: CASSVVPRPDGTEAFF

d_call: TRBD2
v_call: TRBV19
j_call: TRBJ2-1
clone_size: -
cdr3_nt: TGTGCCAGTAGTATGGCCTGGGGGATGAGCGGGAGCTCCTACAATGAGCAGTTCTTC
cdr3_aa: CASSMAWGMSGSSYNEQFF

d_call: TRBD1
v_call: TRBV15
j_call: TRBJ1-2
clone_size: -
cdr3_nt: TGTGCCACCAGCAGCTCTCCCGGGACAGTCTATGGCTACACCTTC
cdr3_aa: CATSSSPGTVYGYTF

d_call: -
v_call: TRBV30
j_call: TRBJ2-1
clone_size: -
cdr3_nt: TGTGCCTGGAGTGTAATTGGCGGATTGAATGAGCAGTTCTTC
cdr3_aa: CAWSVIGGLNEQFF

d_call: -
v_call: TRBV5-1
j_call: TRBJ2-2
clone_size: once
cdr3_nt: TGCGCCAGCAGCTTGGAAAGCAGGCCAGTCGGGGAGCTGTTTTTT
cdr3_aa: CASSLESRPVGELFF

d_call: -
v_call: TRBV28
j_call: TRBJ1-4
clone_size: once
cdr3_nt: TGTGCCAGCAGTTCGCCAGGGGTGACTAATGAAAAACTGTTTTTT
cdr3_aa: CASSSPGVTNEKLFF

d_call: TRBD2
v_call: TRBV5-1
j_call: TRBJ2-2
clone_size: -
cdr3_nt: TGCGCCAGCAGCTTGTTAGGGGAGGGCACCGGGGAGCTGTTTTTT
cdr3_aa: CASSLLGEGTGELFF

d_call: -
v_call: TRBV20-1
j_call: TRBJ2-7
clone_size: once
cdr3_nt: TGCAGTGCTTGCGACTCCTCGGAGCAGTACTTC
cdr3_aa: CSACDSSEQYF

d_call: TRBD2
v_call: TRBV7-6
j_call: TRBJ2-7
clone_size: once
cdr3_nt: TGTGCCAGCAGCTTAGGCAGCCTTGGGACTAGCGGGGACTACGAGCAGTACTTC
cdr3_aa: CASSLGSLGTSGDYEQYF

d_call: TRBD1
v_call: TRBV5-6
j_call: TRBJ1-4
clone_size: -
cdr3_nt: TGTGCCAGCAGCTTGGTGACAGGGTTTAATGAAAAACTGTTTTTT
cdr3_aa: CASSLVTGFNEKLFF

d_call: -
v_call: TRBV21-1
j_call: TRBJ1-1
clone_size: -
cdr3_nt: TGTGCCAGCAGCAAAGCGGAGGTTAGGAACACTGAAGCTTTCTTT
cdr3_aa: CASSKAEVRNTEAFF

d_call: -
v_call: TRBV6-2/TRBV6-3
j_call: TRBJ2-7
clone_size: -
cdr3_nt: TGTGCCAGCAGTTACCCTTCTTACGAGCAGTACTTC
cdr3_aa: CASSYPSYEQYF

d_call: TRBD1
v_call: TRBV11-2
j_call: TRBJ2-5
clone_size: -
cdr3_nt: TGTGCCACCGAGCCAGGGGGCAAAGAGACCCAGTACTTC
cdr3_aa: CATEPGGKETQYF

d_call: -
v_call: TRBV4-3
j_call: TRBJ1-2
clone_size: -
cdr3_nt: TGCGCCAGCAGCCAAAAAGGCGGGAGGCTCTATGGCTACACCTTC
cdr3_aa: CASSQKGGRLYGYTF

d_call: TRBD1
v_call: TRBV19
j_call: TRBJ1-1
clone_size: -
cdr3_nt: TGTGCCAGTAGTCTTAAGACAGGGAGTGAAGCTTTCTTT
cdr3_aa: CASSLKTGSEAFF

d_call: -
v_call: TRBV14
j_call: TRBJ1-1
clone_size: -
cdr3_nt: TGTGCCAGCAGCCAACAGGCAGGCACTGAAGCTTTCTTT
cdr3_aa: CASSQQAGTEAFF

d_call: TRBD1
v_call: TRBV7-9
j_call: TRBJ2-3
clone_size: -
cdr3_nt: TGTGCCAGCAGCCGGACAGGGTCCACAGATACGCAGTATTTT
cdr3_aa: CASSRTGSTDTQYF

d_call: TRBD1
v_call: TRBV18
j_call: TRBJ1-1
clone_size: -
cdr3_nt: TGTGCCAGCTCAGGACAGGGGGCCGTCACTGAAGCTTTCTTT
cdr3_aa: CASSGQGAVTEAFF

d_call: TRBD1
v_call: TRBV28
j_call: TRBJ1-3
clone_size: -
cdr3_nt: TGTGCCAGCAGTTCTACAGGGGGAGCTGGAAACACCATATATTTT
cdr3_aa: CASSSTGGAGNTIYF

d_call: -
v_call: TRBV15
j_call: TRBJ2-1
clone_size: -
cdr3_nt: TGTGCCACCAGCCTACGTCGGGGCGGGACGAGCCCCTACAATGAGCAGTTCTTC
cdr3_aa: CATSLRRGGTSPYNEQFF

d_call: TRBD2
v_call: TRBV29-1
j_call: TRBJ2-3
clone_size: few
cdr3_nt: TGCAGCGCACTTCTAGCGGGGGGATGGACAGATACGCAGTATTTT
cdr3_aa: CSALLAGGWTDTQYF

d_call: -
v_call: TRBV6-5
j_call: TRBJ2-1
clone_size: -
cdr3_nt: TGTGCCAGCAGTCCCCGGGGCTACAATGAGCAGTTCTTC
cdr3_aa: CASSPRGYNEQFF

d_call: -
v_call: TRBV11-2
j_call: TRBJ1-4
clone_size: few
cdr3_nt: TGTGCCAGCAGCTTATTACTCAATGAAAAACTGTTTTTT
cdr3_aa: CASSLLLNEKLFF

d_call: -
v_call: TRBV7-9
j_call: TRBJ2-6
clone_size: -
cdr3_nt: TGTGCCAGCAGCCGCCTATATCGGGGGACGAGCTCTGGGGCCAACGTCCTGACTTTC
cdr3_aa: CASSRLYRGTSSGANVLTF

d_call: TRBD1
v_call: TRBV18
j_call: TRBJ2-5
clone_size: -
cdr3_nt: TGTGCCAGCTCACCAGGGACAGGGGGTAGTGAGACCCAGTACTTC
cdr3_aa: CASSPGTGGSETQYF

d_call: TRBD1
v_call: TRBV10-2
j_call: TRBJ1-5
clone_size: few
cdr3_nt: TGCGCCAGCAGTGGAACAGGGGGCGTTCAGCCCCAGCATTTT
cdr3_aa: CASSGTGGVQPQHF

d_call: -
v_call: TRBV30
j_call: TRBJ2-2
clone_size: -
cdr3_nt: TGTGCCTGGGTCGGACTCACCGGGGAGCTGTTTTTT
cdr3_aa: CAWVGLTGELFF

d_call: -
v_call: TRBV4-1
j_call: TRBJ1-2
clone_size: once
cdr3_nt: TGCGCCAGCAGCCAGTGGGGGGGTCTGGGCCAAGCCTCCAACTATGGCTACACCTTC
cdr3_aa: CASSQWGGLGQASNYGYTF

d_call: TRBD2
v_call: TRBV24-1
j_call: TRBJ2-3
clone_size: -
cdr3_nt: TGTGCCACCAGTGAAACCGGGACTAGATCAGATACGCAGTATTTT
cdr3_aa: CATSETGTRSDTQYF

d_call: TRBD2
v_call: TRBV10-3
j_call: TRBJ2-7
clone_size: -
cdr3_nt: TGTGCCATCAGCTCTAGCGGGGGGGAGATGTACGAGCAGTACTTC
cdr3_aa: CAISSSGGEMYEQYF

d_call: -
v_call: TRBV7-2
j_call: TRBJ1-1
clone_size: -
cdr3_nt: TGTGCCAGCAGTTTGGTGGGAGGGAACACTGAAGCTTTCTTT
cdr3_aa: CASSLVGGNTEAFF

d_call: -
v_call: TRBV7-2
j_call: TRBJ1-1
clone_size: -
cdr3_nt: TGTGCCAGCAGCTTATTAGCAGTGAACACTGAAGCTTTCTTT
cdr3_aa: CASSLLAVNTEAFF

d_call: TRBD2
v_call: TRBV30
j_call: TRBJ2-1
clone_size: -
cdr3_nt: TGTGCCTGGAGGGCCAGGTGGGCTAGCGGGGGGGCCAATGAGCAGTTCTTC
cdr3_aa: CAWRARWASGGANEQFF

d_call: -
v_call: TRBV3-1/TRBV3-2
j_call: TRBJ1-5
clone_size: -
cdr3_nt: TGTGCCAGCAGCCCTTCGACAGGCAATCAGCCCCAGCATTTT
cdr3_aa: CASSPSTGNQPQHF

d_call: -
v_call: TRBV6-5
j_call: TRBJ1-5
clone_size: -
cdr3_nt: TGTGCCAGCAGTTACTCGGGGGCGAACAATCAGCCCCAGCATTTT
cdr3_aa: CASSYSGANNQPQHF